This TCR beta chain came from a study of blood T cell repertoires in COVID-19. Background on the study: Italy, Spain and the United States were the sources of the convalescent and acute COVID-19 samples. Nucleic acid was either cDNA or gDNA, and it came from T cells, B-cell-depleted T cells, or PBMCs.

Authors' processing steps: Amplification with reference gene primers provided the estimates of nucleated cell counts. TCRdb's table, derived via immunoSEQ multiplex PCR, lists solely in-frame clones and lacks some. That table supplies the V and J calls and clone size; D and trimming were determined from the DNA. Altogether some 150,000 clones are present, approximately 83% being singletons, with the ten largest covering more than 2.5%. V gave up 0 bases and J gave up 6 bases, with 8 bases separating them. In germline, CDR1 is MNHEY, CDR2 SVGAGI. The CDR3 runs to 13 residues. The sequencing sample was made of peripheral blood. The source is a woman aged 80 or older with acute or convalescent COVID-19. This sequence joins TRBV6-5 and TRBJ1-2; tentative D call: TRBD1 (5 bases). CDR3 in amino acids: CASSYSTGDGYTF. The DNA for the CDR3 is TGTGCCAGCAGTTACTCGACGGGGGATGGCTACACCTTC.